This T cell receptor beta chain is drawn from a study of control samples from healthy donors and cancer patients (dated by TCRdb to about 2020). Inclusive of the bounding cysteine and phenylalanine, the CDR3 is 13 residues long. Kept here is only the CDR3 DNA, which spans 39 bases and is read in frame from base 1. Unmatched junction bases come to 5, with V trimmed by 6 bases and J by 4 bases. Worth noting for this clone: This receptor's antigen is unknown. Base qualities are not recorded, but no much larger clone differs from it by a single base.

Library construction relied on the immunoSEQ multiplex PCR assay. As stored in TCRdb, this immuneACCESS dataset retains in-frame rearrangements with V and J assigned. A fraction of the clones does not appear; measured against another copy, unresolved V genes explain less than half of the discrepancy, and the remainder lacks a known reason. The table for this sample lists 65,000 to 70,000 clones; approximately 88% of them were counted only once. The ten largest clones take up 2.5% to 3.5% of the sample. The chain uses TRBV12-3 or TRBV12-4 and TRBJ2-5; 7 bases in between match TRBD1. The TCR was taken from a woman aged 50 to 60 with lung cancer. The sequenced sample consisted of PBMCs. The CDR3 region reads CASSDRVAETQYF. The bases read TGTGCCAGCAGCGACAGGGTGGCAGAGACCCAGTACTTC.